This T cell receptor beta chain came from a study of control samples from healthy donors and cancer patients. V shed 8 bases and J shed 2 bases, with 13 bases lying between them. Germline V gene sequence: CDR1 SNHLY, CDR2 FYNNEI. The CDR3 sequence is 13 residues long. The repertoire was sequenced with immunoSEQ multiplex PCR; TCRdb's copy has only in-frame clones and lacks some. The table has over 100,000 clones, about 91% seen once; the top ten hold less than 3.5%. The sequencing sample was made of blood. J is TRBJ2-7 and V is TRBV2; D is perhaps TRBD1 (6 bases). This TCR was recovered from a man aged 35 to 55 in good health. This chain's CDR3 is CASSNQGPYEQYF. The DNA for the CDR3 is TGTGCCAGCTCGAATCAGGGGCCCTACGAGCAGTACTTC.